The T cell receptor beta chain under discussion was sequenced for a study of shared clonotypes between healthy human individuals. The investigators split CD4+ cells into a CD45RA+ naive subset and a CD45RA-negative memory subset. Clones were read by immunoSEQ multiplex PCR, and TCRdb kept only the in-frame ones, dropping some. This table holds approximately 2.4 million clones, nearly 97% found once. Sequenced: naive CD4+ T cells sorted from blood. The subset was: CD45RA+ positively selected. This clonotype was sampled from a man between 18 and 29 years old in good health.

CDR3 residues: CASSSDGGGRDIQYF. The CDR3 nucleotides are TGTGCCAGCAGCTCTGACGGAGGGGGGAGGGACATTCAGTACTTC. J is TRBJ2-4 and V is TRBV11-2, with D tentatively TRBD2 (7 bases). V was trimmed by 4 bases and J by 8 bases, leaving 18 bases between them. Germline CDR1 reads SGHAT; CDR2 reads FQNNGV. The CDR3 sequence is 15 residues long. The variable domain in full, completed from reference TRBV11-2 and TRBJ2-4, reads EAGVAQSPRYKIIEKRQSVAFWCNPISGHATLYWYQQILGQGPKLLIQFQNNGVVDDSQLPKDRFSAERLKGVDSTLKIQPAKLEDSAVYLCASSSDGGGRDIQYFGAGTRLSVL.